A single sample is the source of the 24 T cell receptor beta chains below, sequenced in a study of blood T cell repertoires in COVID-19 (dated by TCRdb to 2019 to 2021). The library was prepared using the immunoSEQ multiplex PCR assay. This immuneACCESS table, as held by TCRdb, lists in-frame sequences with V and J called but not all clones. Of the missing ones, under half trace to an unresolved V gene in checked studies; the others have no known cause. This sample is represented by 150,000 to 200,000 clones; roughly 83% of them were singletons. The ten most abundant clones make up roughly a tenth of the sample. The sequenced sample was peripheral blood. The receptor set was obtained from a woman aged 80 or over with active or convalescent COVID-19.

The chain combines TRBV5-1 with TRBJ1-4, with 7 bases lining up with TRBD1. From germline, CDR1 is SGHRS and CDR2 YFSETQ. CDR3 length equals 15 residues. Unmatched junction bases numbered 6, after V lost 0 bases and J lost 7 bases. The CDR3 DNA sequence: TGCGCCAGCAGCTTGGAGACAGGGCGGGCTGAAAAACTGTTTTTT. Amino acids: CASSLETGRAEKLFF.

The chain has TRBV7-9 and TRBJ2-5; unclear D gene. The V gene lost 1 base and the J gene lost 5 bases, with 14 bases spanning the gap. This CDR3 is built from 15 residues. The V gene's germline CDR1 is SEHNR and CDR2 FQNEAQ (reference sequence). This CDR3 is CASSLEMTPLETQYF. The CDR3 region has the DNA TGTGCCAGCAGCTTAGAGATGACTCCCTTGGAGACCCAGTACTTC.

In its sample, this clone was seen a few times. The chain uses TRBV3-1 (or the pseudogene TRBV3-2) and TRBJ1-6; the match to TRBD1 covers 8 bases. CDR3 length: 14 amino acids. J was trimmed by 7 bases and V by 5 bases; bases with no gene match: 4. The germline V gene encodes CDR1 LGHDT and CDR2 YNNKEL (reference sequence). CDR3 amino acids: CASSAGQGNSPLHF. CDR3 DNA: TGTGCCAGCAGCGCCGGACAGGGAAATTCACCCCTCCACTTT.

The chain carries TRBV11-2 and TRBJ1-1; D might be TRBD1 (5 bases). This CDR3 region has 16 residues. Trimming took 0 bases from V and 6 from J, leaving 17 bases between them. Germline loops: CDR1 SGHAT, CDR2 FQNNGV. CDR3: CASSLDSGRALAEAFF. Here the CDR3 DNA reads TGTGCCAGCAGCTTAGATTCGGGCAGGGCCCTCGCTGAAGCTTTCTTT.

V usage is TRBV5-1 and J usage is TRBJ2-2, with 7 bases aligning to TRBD1. Germline V CDR1 and CDR2: SGHRS, YFSETQ. This CDR3 spans 13 amino acids. Germline trimming cut 7 bases from V and 1 base from J; bases unmatched to any gene: 1. This chain's CDR3 is CASWTGNTGELFF. CDR3 DNA sequence: TGCGCCAGCTGGACAGGGAACACCGGGGAGCTGTTTTTT.

The chain uses TRBV25-1 and TRBJ1-1, with 9 positions matching TRBD1. The CDR3 is 15 residues long. The J segment lost 3 bases and the V segment lost 3 bases, leaving 5 bases of the junction unmatched. The germline gives CDR1 MGHDK, CDR2 SYGVNS. The CDR3 bases are TGTGCCAGCAGTGAGGCACAGGGGGCAGACACTGAAGCTTTCTTT. Amino acids: CASSEAQGADTEAFF. Supplemented by reference TRBV25-1 and TRBJ1-1, the full variable domain reads EADIYQTPRYLVIGTGKKITLECSQTMGHDKMYWYQQDPGMELHLIHYSYGVNSTEKGDLSSESTVSRIRTEHFPLTLESARPSHTSQYLCASSEAQGADTEAFFGQGTRLTVV.

With regard to this clone: The junction does not match germline at one end; this may be a read error. This chain uses TRBV5-1 with TRBJ2-5; TRBD2 aligns across 9 bases. Germline V gene data show CDR1 as SGHRS and CDR2 as YFSETQ. The CDR3 covers 17 residues. Here the CDR3 reads CARSRGLAGGYQETQYF. DNA for the CDR3: TGCGCCCGCAGCAGGGGACTCGCGGGGGGGTACCAAGAGACCCAGTACTTC. Using reference TRBV5-1 and TRBJ2-5 for the parts outside the CDR3, the full variable domain is KAGVTQTPRYLIKTRGQQVTLSCSPISGHRSVSWYQQTPGQGLQFLFEYFSETQRNKGNFPGRFSGRQFSNSRSEMNVSTLELGDSALYLCARSRGLAGGYQETQYFGPGTRLLVL.

For this clone: Sequence at one end of the junction differs from germline and may be a read error. The chain uses TRBV7-7 and TRBJ1-1, with TRBD1 matching over 7 bases. CDR1 SSHAT and CDR2 FNYEAQ come from the germline V gene (reference sequence). The CDR3 spans 14 residues. For the CDR3, the DNA is TGTGCTAGCAGCTTGGAAGGGGGCCCCGACGAAGCTTTCTTT. Amino acids: CASSLEGGPDEAFF.

The rearrangement links TRBV30 to TRBJ1-2, with D perhaps matching TRBD1 (6 bases). Trimming cost V 2 bases and J 0 bases, with 13 bases left between them. Germline V CDR1 and CDR2: GTSNPN, SVGIG (reference sequence). CDR3 length equals 15 residues. For the CDR3, the DNA is TGTGCCTGGAGTCCGGACAGCTCATCTAACTATGGCTACACCTTC. Translated, it gives CAWSPDSSSNYGYTF. Full variable domain (outside the CDR3, taken from reference TRBV30 and TRBJ1-2): SQTIHQWPATLVQPVGSPLSLECTVEGTSNPNLYWYRQAAGRGLQLLFYSVGIGQISSEVPQNLSASRPQDRQFILSSKKLLLSDSGFYLCAWSPDSSSNYGYTFGSGTRLTVV.

This clone was seen a single time. This chain connects TRBV27 to TRBJ1-5, with D perhaps TRBD1 (5 bases). Germline CDR1 is MNHEY and CDR2 is SMNVEV (reference sequence). This CDR3 contains 16 residues. V was pared by 0 bases and J by 2 bases, with 11 bases between. CDR3: CASSLSEGKGNQPQHF. DNA of the CDR3: TGTGCCAGCAGTTTATCGGAGGGGAAGGGCAATCAGCCCCAGCATTTT.

The CDR3 bases are TGTGCCAGCAGCCGACAGGGCTTCGGGGGCACTGAAGCTTTCTTT. Translating it yields CASSRQGFGGTEAFF. The chain couples TRBV14 to TRBJ1-1; 7 nucleotides match TRBD1. The CDR3 loop spans 15 amino acids. V shed 4 bases and J 4 bases; nucleotides not matched to a gene: 9. Germline lookup yields CDR1 SGHDN and CDR2 FVKESK.

The CDR3 spells CAISDSNTEAFF. In DNA, the CDR3 is TGTGCCATCTCGGACAGCAACACTGAAGCTTTCTTT. The rearrangement links TRBV10-3 to TRBJ1-1, with D maybe TRBD1 (6 bases). The V gene lost 8 bases and the J gene lost 2 bases, with 9 bases spanning the gap. CDR3 length: 12 amino acids. Germline V gene sequence: CDR1 ENHRY, CDR2 SYGVKD.

The chain employs TRBV6-6 and TRBJ1-2; D ambiguous. The V end lost 7 bases, the J end lost 5 bases, and 17 bases lay between the germline ends. CDR1 and CDR2 (germline): MNHNY, SVGAGI (reference sequence). CDR3 length equals 14 residues. The CDR3 protein is CASTPTTEWYGYTF. Here the CDR3 DNA reads TGTGCCAGCACGCCGACTACAGAGTGGTATGGCTACACCTTC.

This chain joins TRBV2 and TRBJ2-3, with 8 bases lining up with TRBD1. V was pared by 6 bases and J by 1 base, with 6 bases of the junction left unmatched. Germline CDR1 reads SNHLY; CDR2 reads FYNNEI. The CDR3 sequence is 15 residues long. The CDR3 is CASSGQGVGTDTQYF. CDR3 coding DNA: TGTGCCAGCAGCGGACAGGGTGTGGGCACAGATACGCAGTATTTT.

A word on this clone: The same CDR3 is also encoded by other DNA sequences in this sample. J is TRBJ1-5 and V is TRBV7-2; D is possibly TRBD1 (6 bases). This CDR3 is built from 14 residues. CDR1 is SGHTA, CDR2 FQGNSA, per germline. The ends were cut back, 0 bases at V and 7 bases at J, with 10 bases in the middle. CDR3 sequence: CASSLAGAGQPQHF. In DNA, the CDR3 is TGTGCCAGCAGCTTAGCGGGGGCAGGGCAGCCCCAGCATTTT.

V is TRBV19 and J is TRBJ1-1, with D possibly TRBD1 on 5 matching bases. Germline V lookup: CDR1 LNHDA, CDR2 SQIVND (reference sequence). The V and J ends lost 5 bases and 1 base respectively, with 14 bases between them. CDR3 length: 15 amino acids. In DNA, the CDR3 is TGTGCCAGTAGTTTGTACAGGACAACGAACACTGAAGCTTTCTTT. Protein sequence: CASSLYRTTNTEAFF. The variable domain in full, with the rest retrieved from reference TRBV19 and TRBJ1-1, is DGGITQSPKYLFRKEGQNVTLSCEQNLNHDAMYWYRQDPGQGLRLIYYSQIVNDFQKGDIAEGYSVSREKKESFPLTVTSAQKNPTAFYLCASSLYRTTNTEAFFGQGTRLTVV.

The gene calls are TRBV7-8 and TRBJ2-2; 12 bases are a match to TRBD2. Germline CDR1 and CDR2: SGHVS and FQNEAQ. The CDR3 sequence is 16 residues long. V shed 5 bases and J 4 bases; nucleotides not matched to a gene: 5. For the CDR3, the DNA is TGTGCCAGCAGCCACGCTAGCGGGGGGGTCACCGGGGAGCTGTTTTTT. It is translated as CASSHASGGVTGELFF.

CDR3 sequence reads: CASGLRSWETQYF. The CDR3 DNA follows: TGTGCCAGCGGCCTTAGGAGTTGGGAGACCCAGTACTTC. This chain links TRBV6-6 with TRBJ2-5; D gene ambiguous. V lost 8 bases to trimming and J lost 5 bases, with 15 bases between them. CDR1 is MNHNY and CDR2 is SVGAGI in the germline V gene (reference sequence). The CDR3 is 13 amino acids.

CDR3 sequence: CASSLSRTGQSQPQHF. CDR3 in DNA: TGTGCCAGCAGTTTATCCCGGACAGGGCAGAGCCAGCCCCAGCATTTT. The chain employs TRBV27 and TRBJ1-5, with 8 bases that match TRBD1. CDR1 MNHEY and CDR2 SMNVEV come from the germline V gene (reference sequence). After removal of 0 bases from V and 7 bases from J, the junction contained 8 bases not matched to a gene. The CDR3 extends over 16 amino acids.

This chain uses TRBV27 with TRBJ1-1, with 9 bases lining up with TRBD1. The CDR3 runs 12 residues. CDR1 and CDR2 (germline): MNHEY, SMNVEV (reference sequence). The ends lost 8 bases at V and 4 bases at J; junction bases unmatched: 2. The CDR3 spells CASRTGATEAFF. Here the CDR3 DNA reads TGTGCCAGCCGGACAGGGGCCACTGAAGCTTTCTTT.

The sample holds a few counts of this clone. The CDR3 DNA reads as TGTGCCAGCAGAACCCCGGGGGTGAACACCGGGGAGCTGTTTTTT. It is translated as CASRTPGVNTGELFF. The J gene is TRBJ2-2, the V gene TRBV6-5; possible D gene TRBD2, 6 bases. The germline V gene encodes CDR1 MNHEY and CDR2 SVGAGI. This CDR3 is 15 amino acids long. V gave up 6 bases and J gave up 1 base, with 12 bases separating them.

This clone was counted only a few times. The sample carries other DNA sequences with the same CDR3. This rearrangement joins TRBV6-5 to TRBJ1-1, with 7 bases matching TRBD1. Germline V lookup: CDR1 MNHEY, CDR2 SVGAGI. J lost 5 bases, V lost 6 bases, and 0 bases had no gene match. This CDR3 is 11 amino acids long. The DNA for the CDR3 is TGTGCCAGCAGCAGGGGGACTGAAGCTTTCTTT. This translates into CASSRGTEAFF.

This clone was observed once. The chain links TRBV3-1 (or the pseudogene TRBV3-2) to TRBJ1-5, with D perhaps matching TRBD1 (5 bases). CDR1 is LGHDT, CDR2 YNNKEL, per germline (reference sequence). The CDR3 is 17 amino acids. Trimming stripped 0 bases from V and 1 base from J, with 13 bases between. The CDR3 spells CASSQDPPGWSNQPQHF. CDR3 coding DNA: TGTGCCAGCAGCCAAGACCCTCCAGGGTGGAGCAATCAGCCCCAGCATTTT.

This clone has only a few counts. This chain uses TRBV9 with TRBJ2-7; D is possibly TRBD1 (6 bases). The CDR3 is made up of 15 amino acids. Germline-derived CDR1 and CDR2 are SGDLS and YYNGEE. Trimming took off 2 bases at V and 0 bases at J, with 12 bases between the two ends. CDR3 in amino acids: CASSVEDSSSYEQYF. CDR3 DNA: TGTGCCAGCAGCGTGGAGGACAGCAGCTCCTACGAGCAGTACTTC.